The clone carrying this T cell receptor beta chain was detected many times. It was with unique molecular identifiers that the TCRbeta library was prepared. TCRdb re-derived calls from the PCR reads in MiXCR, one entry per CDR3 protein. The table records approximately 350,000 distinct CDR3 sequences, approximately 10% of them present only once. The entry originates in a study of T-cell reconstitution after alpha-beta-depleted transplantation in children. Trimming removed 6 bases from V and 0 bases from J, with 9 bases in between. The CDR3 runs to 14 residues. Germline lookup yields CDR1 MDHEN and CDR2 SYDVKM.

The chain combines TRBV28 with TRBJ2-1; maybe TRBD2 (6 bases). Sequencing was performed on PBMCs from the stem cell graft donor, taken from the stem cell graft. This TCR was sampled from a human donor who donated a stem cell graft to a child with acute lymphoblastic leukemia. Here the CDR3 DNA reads TGTGCCAGCAGACCGGGACTCTCCTACAATGAGCAGTTCTTC. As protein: CASRPGLSYNEQFF.